The T cell receptor (beta chain) under discussion was sequenced for a study of T cells expressing NK-cell markers. Study-wide background: Sequenced donors, eight in total, included seven who were HCMV-seropositive and one who was seronegative.

CDR1 and CDR2 from the germline V gene are MNHEY and SVGEGT. The CDR3 spans 16 residues. A 5'RACE template switching approach incorporating UMIs was used to make TCR beta cDNA. TCRdb reprocessed the 5' RACE reads and stores each CDR3 protein as one record, lacking DNA. The data include approximately 110,000 distinct CDR3 sequences; the top ten clones carry less than 20%. Notes on the study in general: HCMV specificity of the expanded NKG2C+ T cell clones stayed unclear.

With respect to this clonotype: As yet, its antigen is unknown.

This clonotype originated in a woman aged 18 to 69 in good health. Sequencing input: blood T cells: a sorted CD56 or NKG2C T cell subset, CD4+ or CD8+ T cells, or bulk PBMC T cells (not recorded which). J is TRBJ2-3 and V is TRBV6-2 or TRBV6-3; as DNA is missing, the TRBD2 call by TCRdb cannot be tested. CDR3 amino acids: CASRLSTSGYTDTQYF.